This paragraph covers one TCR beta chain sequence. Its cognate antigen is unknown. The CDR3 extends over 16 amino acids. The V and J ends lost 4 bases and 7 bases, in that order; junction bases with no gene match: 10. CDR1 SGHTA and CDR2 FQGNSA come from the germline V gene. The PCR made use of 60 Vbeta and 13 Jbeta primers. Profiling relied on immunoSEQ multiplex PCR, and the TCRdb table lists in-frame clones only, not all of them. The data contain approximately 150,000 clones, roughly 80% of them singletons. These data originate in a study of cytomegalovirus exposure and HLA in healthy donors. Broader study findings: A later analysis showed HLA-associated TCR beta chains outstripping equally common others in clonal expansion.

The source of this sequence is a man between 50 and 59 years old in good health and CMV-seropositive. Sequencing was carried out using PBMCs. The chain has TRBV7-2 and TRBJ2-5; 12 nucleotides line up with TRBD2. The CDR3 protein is CASSSRLAGGSLTQYF. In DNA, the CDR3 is TGTGCCAGCAGCTCCCGGCTAGCGGGAGGGTCCCTGACCCAGTACTTC.